Each of the 22 T cell receptor beta chains below was sequenced from the same sample in a study of cytomegalovirus exposure and HLA in healthy donors. A multiplex PCR was run with 60 Vbeta primers and 13 Jbeta primers. Method: immunoSEQ multiplex PCR; TCRdb's copy keeps in-frame clones and lacks some. The sample holds approximately 82,000 clones; around a tenth are singletons and the top ten take approximately 24%. The sample was PBMCs. The receptor source for this set is a man aged 55 to 70 in good health and CMV-seropositive.

This clone was picked up a small number of times. Relative to the germline gene, one junction end is altered; a read error may explain this. This same CDR3 is encoded by further DNA sequences in the sample. The CDR3 reads CALAGRGFTDTQYF. The CDR3 coding sequence is TGTGCCTTAGCGGGGCGGGGGTTCACAGACACGCAGTATTTT. The chain uses TRBV2 and TRBJ2-3, with 8 bases identical to TRBD2. Germline V gives CDR1 SNHLY, CDR2 FYNNEI. The length of the CDR3 is 14 residues.

This chain uses TRBV29-1 with TRBJ2-5; D may be TRBD1 (5 bases). Judging by the DNA end, TRBJ2-7 fits better; the J call may be wrong. Germline CDR1 SQVTM, CDR2 ANQGSEA. The CDR3 runs 11 residues. The CDR3 bases are TGCAGCGTTGATGACAGCTACGAGCAGTACTTC. Translation: CSVDDSYEQYF.

This clone was found many times. One end of the junction does not line up with germline, which may come from a read error. V gene TRBV5-6 combines with J gene TRBJ1-1; D not resolved. CDR3 length: 13 amino acids. The germline gives CDR1 SGHDT, CDR2 YYEEEE. This CDR3 reads CASSLGTADEAFF. CDR3 nucleotide sequence: TGTGCCAGCAGTTTGGGCACTGCGGATGAAGCTTTCTTT.

V is TRBV5-1 and J is TRBJ1-5, with D tentatively TRBD1 (5 bases). This CDR3 has 14 residues. V lost 0 bases and J 3 bases, leaving 7 bases between the germline ends. Per germline, CDR1 SGHRS and CDR2 YFSETQ. The CDR3 loop is CASSLEGVNQPQHF. The DNA for the CDR3 is TGCGCCAGCAGCTTGGAAGGGGTCAATCAGCCCCAGCATTTT.

The chain links TRBV7-9 to TRBJ2-7; 10 positions match TRBD2. Germline V lookup: CDR1 SEHNR, CDR2 FQNEAQ (reference sequence). CDR3 length: 15 residues. V shed 5 bases and J 6 bases; nucleotides not matched to a gene: 10. The CDR3 is CASSPFLAGASEQYF. The CDR3 DNA reads as TGTGCCAGCAGCCCGTTTCTAGCGGGAGCCTCCGAGCAGTACTTC.

A few counts support this clone. This chain uses TRBV9 with TRBJ1-5; D unclear. The germline CDR1 and CDR2 sequences are SGDLS and YYNGEE. The CDR3 totals 13 residues. V was clipped by 0 bases and J by 5 bases, with 6 bases between them. CDR3 amino acids: CASSVASDQPQHF. The DNA of the CDR3 is TGTGCCAGCAGCGTAGCCTCAGATCAGCCCCAGCATTTT.

This clone came up a few times. The CDR3 DNA is TGTGCCAGCAGCCCCCCTAGCGGGAGGGCCTCCTACGAGCAGTACTTC. It codes for CASSPPSGRASYEQYF. The chain recombines TRBV7-2 with TRBJ2-7; 12 positions agree with TRBD2. In germline, CDR1 is SGHTA, CDR2 FQGNSA. The CDR3 runs to 16 residues. V was clipped by 5 bases and J by 0 bases; unmatched bases: 5.

The sample holds a few counts of this clone. The CDR3: CASSDTGVGGYTF. DNA of the CDR3: TGTGCCAGCAGTGACACAGGGGTGGGTGGCTACACCTTC. The chain couples TRBV2 to TRBJ1-2; 7 nucleotides agree with TRBD1. Per germline, CDR1 SNHLY and CDR2 FYNNEI. With 3 bases clipped from V and 7 bases from J, the junction kept 5 bases outside the gene matches. This CDR3 region has 13 residues.

This clone was counted between two and nine times. The chain uses TRBV6-5 and TRBJ2-7; D remains ambiguous. The V and J ends lost 4 bases and 3 bases respectively, with 13 bases between them. Germline assignment: CDR1 MNHEY and CDR2 SVGAGI. The CDR3 spans 14 residues. The CDR3 DNA follows: TGTGCCAGCAGTTCTTCACTGACATTCTACGAGCAGTACTTC. It specifies CASSSSLTFYEQYF.

This clone was observed a handful of times. Compared with germline, one end of the junction differs, possibly owing to a read error. The sample has other DNA sequences that encode this CDR3 too. J is TRBJ2-2 and V is TRBV15, with D possibly being TRBD1 (5 bases). The CDR3 is made up of 14 amino acids. From germline, CDR1 is LNHNV and CDR2 YYDKDF (reference sequence). CDR3 coding DNA: TGTGCCACCAGCAGAGGACAGAACACTGGGGAGCTGTTTTTT. It translates to CATSRGQNTGELFF.

The rearrangement uses TRBV16 and TRBJ1-4; possibly TRBD1 for D (5 bases). The CDR3 length is 14 residues. Trimming pared 0 bases from V and 7 bases from J, leaving 9 bases between. Germline V gene sequence: CDR1 KGHSY, CDR2 FQNENV. As DNA, the CDR3 is TGTGCCAGCAGCCAATCGGGAGGGGTTGAAAAACTGTTTTTT. It is translated as CASSQSGGVEKLFF.

This clone was counted a few times. The chain uses TRBV30 and TRBJ2-7, with 7 bases aligning to TRBD2. The CDR3 has 16 residues. Germline V lookup: CDR1 GTSNPN, CDR2 SVGIG (reference sequence). The junction had 13 bases not matched to a gene; V was cut back by 3 bases and J by 2 bases. CDR3 in amino acids: CAWRATWTSSAYEQYF. The CDR3 DNA sequence: TGTGCCTGGAGGGCCACTTGGACTAGTTCCGCCTACGAGCAGTACTTC.

The chain recombines TRBV18 with TRBJ2-2; D ambiguous. The germline gives CDR1 KGHSH, CDR2 LQKENI. Trimming removed 6 bases from V and 3 bases from J, with 17 bases in between. The CDR3 consists of 16 residues. For the CDR3, the DNA is TGTGCCAGCTCGGAACGAGGCGGCTTTGACACCGGGGAGCTGTTTTTT. This sequence encodes CASSERGGFDTGELFF. Based on the CDR3 plus reference TRBV18 and TRBJ2-2, the full variable domain is NAGVMQNPRHLVRRRGQEARLRCSPMKGHSHVYWYRQLPEEGLKFMVYLQKENIIDESGMPKERFSAEFPKEGPSILRIQQVVRGDSAAYFCASSERGGFDTGELFFGEGSRLTVL.

This clone appeared a few times. The chain is built from TRBV28 and TRBJ1-5; TRBD1 matches at 8 bases. V gave up 8 bases and J gave up 2 bases; unmatched junction bases: 5. The CDR3 runs to 14 residues. Germline CDR1 and CDR2: MDHEN and SYDVKM. The CDR3 nucleotides are TGTGCCAGCTGGACAGGGTTTGGCAATCAGCCCCAGCATTTT. Translation: CASWTGFGNQPQHF.

This clone was counted a few times. The genes are TRBV7-9 and TRBJ1-1, with D maybe TRBD1 (5 bases). Germline CDR1 reads SEHNR; CDR2 reads FQNEAQ (reference sequence). CDR3 length equals 14 residues. V lost 0 bases and J 6 bases, leaving 11 bases between the germline ends. CDR3: CASSLAQGPPEAFF. The CDR3 DNA follows: TGTGCCAGCAGCTTAGCGCAGGGCCCTCCTGAAGCTTTCTTT.

Notes on this clone: The junction differs from germline at one of its ends, possibly a read error. This chain uses TRBV6-1 with TRBJ2-4, with D perhaps TRBD2 (5 bases). The germline V gene has CDR1 MNHNS and CDR2 SASEGT. The CDR3 totals 12 residues. CDR3 protein: CASSDVGYGVNF. DNA of the CDR3: TGTGCCAGCAGTGATGTCGGGTACGGGGTGAACTTC.

This clone was observed a few times. The genes are TRBV4-1 and TRBJ2-3, with TRBD1 matching 8 bases. After removal of 3 bases from V and 1 base from J, the junction contained 9 bases not matched to a gene. CDR3 length: 17 amino acids. The germline CDR1 and CDR2 sequences are MGHRA and YSYEKL. The CDR3 DNA is TGCGCCAGCAGCCAGCGACAGGGGCCGCAGGGCACAGATACGCAGTATTTT. Translation: CASSQRQGPQGTDTQYF.

The gene calls are TRBV19 and TRBJ1-4; 12 bases fit TRBD1. The CDR3 has 14 amino acids. Losses at the gene ends were 9 bases for V and 8 bases for J; bases not matched to a gene: 7. Germline V CDR1 and CDR2: LNHDA, SQIVND (reference sequence). DNA of the CDR3: TGTGCCAGCCGATTAGGGACAGGGGGCGAAAAACTGTTTTTT. It encodes CASRLGTGGEKLFF.

This clone was seen more than once but under ten times. This chain joins TRBV5-8 and TRBJ2-2; D might be TRBD2 (6 bases). Germline CDR1 and CDR2: SGHTS and YDEGEE. The CDR3 consists of 17 residues. Trimming removed 2 bases at V and 0 bases at J, with 14 bases between. In DNA form, the CDR3 reads TGTGCCAGCAGCTTTCCATGGGCGGGGACGAACACCGGGGAGCTGTTTTTT. Residues: CASSFPWAGTNTGELFF. The whole variable domain, filled in from reference TRBV5-8 and TRBJ2-2, reads EAGVTQSPTHLIKTRGQQATLRCSPISGHTSVYWYQQALGLGLQFLLWYDEGEERNRGNFPPRFSGRQFPNYSSELNVNALELEDSALYLCASSFPWAGTNTGELFFGEGSRLTVL.

This clone appeared a few times. This chain uses TRBV29-1 with TRBJ1-2, with D perhaps TRBD1 (6 bases). The CDR3 consists of 12 residues. In germline, CDR1 is SQVTM, CDR2 ANQGSEA. V gave up 3 bases and J gave up 2 bases, with 7 bases separating them. CDR3 sequence: CSVDRGNYGYTF. The CDR3 region has the DNA TGCAGCGTTGACAGGGGAAACTATGGCTACACCTTC.

About this clone itself: Other nucleotide sequences in the sample specify the same CDR3. This chain connects TRBV30 to TRBJ2-2; D ambiguous. Germline V gene data show CDR1 as GTSNPN and CDR2 as SVGIG (reference sequence). The CDR3 loop spans 14 amino acids. V was shortened by 3 bases and J by 2 bases, with 10 bases between the two germline ends. CDR3 region: CAWSPGLNTGELFF. Written as DNA, the CDR3 is TGTGCCTGGAGCCCCGGTCTTAACACCGGGGAGCTGTTTTTT. Full variable domain (missing parts from reference TRBV30 and TRBJ2-2): SQTIHQWPATLVQPVGSPLSLECTVEGTSNPNLYWYRQAAGRGLQLLFYSVGIGQISSEVPQNLSASRPQDRQFILSSKKLLLSDSGFYLCAWSPGLNTGELFFGEGSRLTVL.

V usage is TRBV6-1 and J usage is TRBJ2-3, with 8 positions matching TRBD2. The CDR3 totals 15 residues. The V segment lost 5 bases and the J segment 3 bases; nucleotides outside the gene matches: 7. Germline CDR1 MNHNS, CDR2 SASEGT. CDR3 in amino acids: CASSRGGARTDTQYF. The CDR3 DNA sequence: TGTGCCAGCAGTCGGGGGGGCGCTCGGACAGATACGCAGTATTTT.